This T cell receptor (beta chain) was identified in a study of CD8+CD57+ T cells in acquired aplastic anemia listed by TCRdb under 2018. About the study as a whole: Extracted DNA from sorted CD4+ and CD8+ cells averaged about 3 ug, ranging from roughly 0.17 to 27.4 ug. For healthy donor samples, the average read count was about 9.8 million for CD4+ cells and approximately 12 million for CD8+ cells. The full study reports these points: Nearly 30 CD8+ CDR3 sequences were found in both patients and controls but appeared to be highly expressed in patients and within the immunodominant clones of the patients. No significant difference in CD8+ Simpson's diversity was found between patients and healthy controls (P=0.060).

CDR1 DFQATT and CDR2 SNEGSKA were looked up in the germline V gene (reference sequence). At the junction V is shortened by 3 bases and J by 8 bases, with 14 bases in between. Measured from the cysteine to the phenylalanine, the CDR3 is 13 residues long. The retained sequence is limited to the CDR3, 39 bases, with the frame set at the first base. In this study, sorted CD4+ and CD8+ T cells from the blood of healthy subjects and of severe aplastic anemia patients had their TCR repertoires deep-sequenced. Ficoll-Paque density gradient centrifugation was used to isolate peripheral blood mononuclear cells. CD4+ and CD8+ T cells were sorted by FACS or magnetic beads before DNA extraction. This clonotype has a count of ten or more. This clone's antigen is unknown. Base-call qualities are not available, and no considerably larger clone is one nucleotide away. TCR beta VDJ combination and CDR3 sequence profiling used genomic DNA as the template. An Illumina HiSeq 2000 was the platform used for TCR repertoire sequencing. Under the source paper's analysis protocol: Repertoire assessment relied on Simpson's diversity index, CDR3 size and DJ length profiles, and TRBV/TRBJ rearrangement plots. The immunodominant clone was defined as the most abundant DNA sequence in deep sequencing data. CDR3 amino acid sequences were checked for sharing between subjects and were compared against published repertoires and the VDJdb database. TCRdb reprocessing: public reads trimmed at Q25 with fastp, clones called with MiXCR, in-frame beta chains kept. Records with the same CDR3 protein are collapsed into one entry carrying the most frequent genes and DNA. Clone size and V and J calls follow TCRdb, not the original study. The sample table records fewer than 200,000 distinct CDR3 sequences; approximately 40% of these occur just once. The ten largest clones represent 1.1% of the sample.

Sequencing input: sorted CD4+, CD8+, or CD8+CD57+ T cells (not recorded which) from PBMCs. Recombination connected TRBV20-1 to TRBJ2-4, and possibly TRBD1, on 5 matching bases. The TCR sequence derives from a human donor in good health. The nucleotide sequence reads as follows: TGCAGTGCTAGTGGGGCCCATGTGGACATTCAGTACTTC. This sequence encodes CSASGAHVDIQYF.